The 25 T cell receptor beta chains listed next were all sequenced from one sample in a study of blood T cell repertoires in COVID-19. Repertoires were generated with immunoSEQ multiplex PCR, while TCRdb's copy carries only in-frame clones and drops some. The sample shows 160,000 or so clones, about 80% of them seen only once. Sequencing was done on a sample of peripheral blood. The receptors here all came from a man between 60 and 75 years old with acute or convalescent COVID-19.

In its sample, this clone was seen a few times. This sequence joins TRBV4-3 and TRBJ1-2; 8 positions agree with TRBD1. V lost 1 base to trimming and J lost 10 bases; unmatched junction nucleotides: 29. CDR1 and CDR2 from the germline V gene are LGHNA and YSLEER. This CDR3 is 21 amino acids long. CDR3 sequence: CASSQVSVSIRDRPYLGDYTF. CDR3 DNA: TGCGCCAGCAGCCAAGTCTCCGTCTCCATTAGGGACAGGCCATACCTTGGGGACTACACCTTC.

The V gene is TRBV11-2, the J gene TRBJ1-1; TRBD1 might be the D (5 bases). CDR1 and CDR2 from the germline V gene are SGHAT and FQNNGV. The CDR3 is 14 residues long. Deletions cut 1 base from V and 6 bases from J, with 12 bases between. This CDR3 is CASSLVRPGAEAFF. DNA of the CDR3: TGTGCCAGCAGCTTAGTACGACCGGGGGCTGAAGCTTTCTTT. The full variable domain, in which reference TRBV11-2 and TRBJ1-1 provide the parts outside the CDR3, is EAGVAQSPRYKIIEKRQSVAFWCNPISGHATLYWYQQILGQGPKLLIQFQNNGVVDDSQLPKDRFSAERLKGVDSTLKIQPAKLEDSAVYLCASSLVRPGAEAFFGQGTRLTVV.

The J gene is TRBJ1-1, the V gene TRBV27; D possibly corresponds to TRBD1 (6 bases). The CDR3 spans 15 residues. Trimming removed 6 bases from V and 0 bases from J, with 14 bases in between. Germline CDR1 reads MNHEY; CDR2 reads SMNVEV (reference sequence). This chain's CDR3 is CASRPTGQLNTEAFF. CDR3 bases: TGTGCCAGCAGGCCGACAGGCCAGCTGAACACTGAAGCTTTCTTT.

In its sample, this clone was seen once. The genes are TRBV29-1 and TRBJ1-5, with D perhaps matching TRBD1 (5 bases). This CDR3 is 14 amino acids long. With 4 bases removed from V and 2 bases from J, the gap between germline ends came to 12 bases. Germline V lookup: CDR1 SQVTM, CDR2 ANQGSEA. For the CDR3, the DNA is TGCAGCGTTGCGGTAGGAGGGGGCAATCAGCCCCAGCATTTT. This encodes CSVAVGGGNQPQHF.

As to this clone: The DNA is omitted, as the CDR3 cannot be located on it reliably, and the CDR3 follows TCRdb's listing. The rearrangement joins TRBV6-5 to TRBJ2-7; TRBD1 is the table's D call, not checked against the DNA. The CDR3 totals 16 residues, both ends included. Germline V gene sequence: CDR1 MNHEY, CDR2 SVGAGI. CDR3: CASSSSAAGGKGEQYF.

The V call is TRBV2, the J call TRBJ2-1; 8 bases agree with TRBD2. CDR3 size: 18 residues. In germline, CDR1 is SNHLY, CDR2 FYNNEI. V was pared by 1 base and J by 5 bases, with 13 bases of the junction left unmatched. CDR3 amino acids: CASSEGPHRGGPNNEQFF. As DNA, the CDR3 is TGTGCCAGCAGTGAAGGACCCCATCGGGGGGGCCCCAACAATGAGCAGTTCTTC.

This chain connects TRBV7-2 to TRBJ2-3, with 9 positions matching TRBD2. The CDR3 has 17 amino acids. After removal of 1 base from V and 8 bases from J, the junction contained 13 bases not matched to a gene. Per the germline V gene, CDR1 is SGHTA and CDR2 is FQGNSA. This CDR3 is CASSLVASGKAEGTQYF. CDR3 sequence (DNA): TGTGCCAGCAGCTTAGTGGCTAGCGGGAAGGCGGAAGGTACGCAGTATTTT.

CDR3: CASSLGQPNQPQHF. DNA for the CDR3: TGTGCCAGCAGCTTGGGACAGCCAAATCAGCCCCAGCATTTT. The rearrangement links TRBV7-2 to TRBJ1-5; TRBD1 matches 7 bases. V dropped 3 bases and J dropped 4; count of bases not matched to a gene: 3. CDR1 is SGHTA, CDR2 FQGNSA, per germline. The CDR3 totals 14 residues.

This clone was seen just once. The J gene is TRBJ2-6, the V gene TRBV24-1; tentatively, D is TRBD1 (6 bases). Germline CDR1 and CDR2: KGHDR and SFDVKD. Trimming stripped 3 bases from V and 3 bases from J, with 14 bases between. CDR3 length: 17 amino acids. The CDR3 here is CATSDHRPGDGANVLTF. The CDR3 DNA sequence: TGTGCCACCAGTGATCACCGCCCAGGGGATGGGGCCAACGTCCTGACTTTC.

The V gene is TRBV9, the J gene TRBJ2-1; 9 nucleotides line up with TRBD2. This CDR3 contains 16 residues. Germline CDR1 and CDR2: SGDLS and YYNGEE. V dropped 0 bases and J dropped 7; count of bases not matched to a gene: 8. The CDR3 sequence: CASSVEAGGGKNEQFF. In nucleotides, the CDR3 is TGTGCCAGCAGCGTAGAAGCGGGAGGAGGGAAAAATGAGCAGTTCTTC.

The J gene is TRBJ1-4, the V gene TRBV5-5; 7 positions match TRBD1. J gave up 2 bases and V 0 bases, and 7 bases lay outside the gene matches. This CDR3 region has 17 residues. The germline V gene encodes CDR1 SGHKS and CDR2 YYEKEE (reference sequence). The CDR3 DNA reads as TGTGCCAGCAGCTTGGCCCCACAGGGGACCACTAATGAAAAACTGTTTTTT. Amino acids: CASSLAPQGTTNEKLFF.

This clone was seen once. The chain has TRBV5-1 and TRBJ1-2; possibly TRBD1 for D (6 bases). CDR1 and CDR2 (germline): SGHRS, YFSETQ. Trimming removed 3 bases at V and 1 base at J, with 13 bases between. This CDR3 contains 15 residues. The CDR3 protein is CASSSGTGNNYGYTF. In nucleotides, the CDR3 is TGCGCCAGCAGCTCGGGCACAGGGAATAACTATGGCTACACCTTC.

The chain joins TRBV2 to TRBJ1-4; the D gene is possibly TRBD1 (5 bases). Germline V gives CDR1 SNHLY, CDR2 FYNNEI. The CDR3 has 14 amino acids. Trimming left V 5 bases short and J 8 bases short, with 15 bases between. The CDR3 DNA reads TGTGCCAGCAGTCCGGGGGAGTTCGGGGAAAAACTGTTTTTT. Translated, it gives CASSPGEFGEKLFF.

This clone was recorded once. The chain combines TRBV18 with TRBJ1-4; 7 nucleotides line up with TRBD1. V lost 0 bases, J lost 3 bases, and 4 bases stayed unmatched. The germline CDR1 and CDR2 sequences are KGHSH and LQKENI. This CDR3 is 16 amino acids long. CDR3 coding DNA: TGTGCCAGCTCACCACCGAGGAGGGGGCCTAATGAAAAACTGTTTTTT. This codes for CASSPPRRGPNEKLFF.

V and J are TRBV24-1 and TRBJ2-3; weak D call: TRBD1 (6 bases). The V gene's germline CDR1 is KGHDR and CDR2 SFDVKD. The CDR3 is made up of 16 amino acids. V was clipped by 6 bases and J by 5 bases, with 20 bases between them. CDR3 coding DNA: TGTGCCACCAGTTTGGGTATCACAGGGCAGAAAGATACGCAGTATTTT. It codes for CATSLGITGQKDTQYF.

CDR3 residues: CASSLMTLGVNYGYTF. The CDR3 coding sequence is TGTGCCAGCAGCCTAATGACTCTAGGCGTGAACTATGGCTACACCTTC. V gene TRBV3-1 (or the pseudogene TRBV3-2) combines with J gene TRBJ1-2; no reliable D call. Trimming pared 4 bases from V and 2 bases from J, leaving 17 bases between. The germline gives CDR1 LGHDT, CDR2 YNNKEL (reference sequence). This CDR3 has 16 residues.

The rearrangement uses TRBV12-3 or TRBV12-4 and TRBJ1-2; D is ambiguous. V was cut by 7 bases and J by 5 bases, with 11 bases left in between. CDR3 length: 12 residues. The CDR3 loop is CASISGLYGYTF. The CDR3 DNA sequence: TGTGCCAGCATCTCGGGATTATATGGCTACACCTTC.

CDR3 protein: CASSAVTEAFF. The CDR3 bases are TGTGCCAGCAGCGCGGTCACTGAAGCTTTCTTT. This sequence joins TRBV11-1 and TRBJ1-1, with no clear D. Trimming pared 5 bases from V and 4 bases from J, leaving 5 bases between. From germline, CDR1 is SGHAT and CDR2 FQDESV (reference sequence). The CDR3 runs 11 residues.

The V gene is TRBV6-5, the J gene TRBJ2-4; 10 nucleotides line up with TRBD1. The CDR3 has 14 residues. CDR1 and CDR2 from the germline V gene are MNHEY and SVGAGI. Unmatched junction bases numbered 3, after V lost 2 bases and J lost 8 bases. The CDR3 here is CASSYRTGGDIQYF. CDR3 sequence (DNA): TGTGCCAGCAGTTACAGGACAGGGGGTGACATTCAGTACTTC.

The chain has TRBV4-3 and TRBJ1-1; tentatively, D is TRBD1 (5 bases). Trimming removed 0 bases at V and 6 bases at J, with 11 bases between. This CDR3 contains 14 residues. Germline V gene data show CDR1 as LGHNA and CDR2 as YSLEER. CDR3 nucleotides: TGCGCCAGCAGCCAAGATCGGCGGACATCTGAAGCTTTCTTT. Amino acid sequence: CASSQDRRTSEAFF.

This clone was detected a few times. The V call is TRBV29-1, the J call TRBJ2-6, with D uncertain. This CDR3 has 15 residues. From germline, CDR1 is SQVTM and CDR2 ANQGSEA. V lost 3 bases, J lost 0 bases, and 9 bases lay in between. CDR3 DNA sequence: TGCAGCGTTGATCCAGGAAGCTCTGGGGCCAACGTCCTGACTTTC. This gives the protein CSVDPGSSGANVLTF.

This chain connects TRBV6-2 or TRBV6-3 to TRBJ2-3, with D possibly matching TRBD1 (6 bases). CDR1 MNHEY and CDR2 SVGEGT come from the germline V gene. The CDR3 totals 15 residues. Trimming removed 4 bases at V and 2 bases at J, with 13 bases between. CDR3 sequence reads: CASSSGQFATDTQYF. DNA for the CDR3: TGTGCCAGCAGTTCCGGACAGTTCGCCACAGATACGCAGTATTTT.

This sequence joins TRBV4-2 and TRBJ1-6, with 12 bases matching TRBD1. Germline values: CDR1 LGHNA, CDR2 YNFKEQ. This CDR3 is built from 17 residues. Trimming cost V 7 bases and J 7 bases; bases outside gene matches: 11. In nucleotides, the CDR3 is TGTGCCAGCACCCCGGGGACAGGGGGCGCCGAGAATTCACCCCTCCACTTT. This codes for CASTPGTGGAENSPLHF.

In regard to this clone: The germline gene is not matched at one end of the junction; a read error may be the cause. This chain joins TRBV5-4 and TRBJ2-3; 10 nucleotides agree with TRBD2. Germline CDR1 is SGHNT and CDR2 is YYREEE (reference sequence). The CDR3 is 18 residues long. The chain's CDR3 is CAGSSRKPSSGGLDTQYF. In nucleotides, the CDR3 is TGTGCCGGCAGCTCTCGCAAACCGAGTAGCGGGGGGTTAGATACGCAGTATTTT.

This clone turned up a few times. The gene calls are TRBV21-1 and TRBJ1-2; TRBD1, the table's D call, lacks a check against the DNA. TRBV21-1 is deemed a pseudogene. CDR3 length equals 15 residues. The CDR3 loop is CARGGTVAGSDGYTF. In nucleotides, the CDR3 is TGTGCCAGAGGAGGGACAGTAGCAGGGTCGGATGGCTACACCTTC.